These 24 T cell receptor beta chains originate from one sample sequenced in a study of low-dose radiotherapy and immunotherapy resistance in tumors. Time point: before trial treatment. Both TCRalpha and TCRbeta chains were reverse transcribed with V-gene-specific primers. With a constant-region primer and a V-primer adapter, TCRs were subjected to about 20 PCR cycles of amplification. TCRdb reprocessed the reads via MiXCR and lists one record per CDR3 protein. The sample holds some 82,000 distinct CDR3 sequences, approximately 17% seen once. Sequenced material: PBMCs, taken before treatment. All receptors come from a male donor with prostate cancer.

The table lists this clonotype with a few counts. A single base is all that separates this from a far larger clone, so a read error is likely. The chain employs TRBV2 and TRBJ2-1; D uncertain. This CDR3 comprises 12 residues. V lost 3 bases and J 10 bases, leaving 10 bases between the germline ends. CDR1 is SNHLY and CDR2 is FYNNEI in the germline V gene. The CDR3 reads CASSESGYEQFF. CDR3 sequence (DNA): TGTGCCAGCAGTGAGTCGGGCTACGAGCAGTTCTTC.

This clonotype came up many times. The J gene is TRBJ1-5, the V gene TRBV30; no definite D call. Germline V gene sequence: CDR1 GTSNPN, CDR2 SVGIG (reference sequence). The germline V and J ends were trimmed by 2 bases and 3 bases, with 11 bases remaining between them. The CDR3 is 14 residues long. The DNA for the CDR3 is TGTGCCTGGAGTTCGACAAGTTACAATCAGCCCCAGCATTTT. Protein: CAWSSTSYNQPQHF.

This clonotype was observed at least ten times. The chain recombines TRBV4-3 with TRBJ2-2; 9 bases are shared with TRBD2. The V gene's germline CDR1 is LGHNA and CDR2 YSLEER. V shed 0 bases and J 4 bases; nucleotides not matched to a gene: 6. CDR3 length: 17 amino acids. CDR3 coding DNA: TGCGCCAGCAGCCAAGATAGGAGCGGGGGGAGCACCGGGGAGCTGTTTTTT. This gives the protein CASSQDRSGGSTGELFF.

The table lists this clonotype with many counts. The chain couples TRBV20-1 to TRBJ2-7; D may match TRBD1 or TRBD2 (6 bases each). V was cut by 3 bases and J by 4 bases, with 13 bases left in between. The CDR3 is 13 amino acids. Per germline, CDR1 DFQATT and CDR2 SNEGSKA (reference sequence). CDR3: CSASLGGRYEQYF. The CDR3 DNA reads TGCAGTGCTAGTTTAGGGGGGAGGTACGAGCAGTACTTC.

This clonotype occurred many times. The chain uses TRBV12-3 or TRBV12-4 and TRBJ2-1; 7 nucleotides line up with TRBD2. Trimming took 3 bases from V and 3 from J; bases not matched to a gene: 5. This CDR3 has 15 residues. The CDR3 DNA is TGTGCCAGCAGTTTGAGGACTAGGGGCTACAATGAGCAGTTCTTC. Translating gives CASSLRTRGYNEQFF.

Turning to this clonotype: The junction differs from germline at one of its ends, possibly a read error. This sequence joins TRBV7-2 and TRBJ1-5; D remains ambiguous. In germline, CDR1 is SGHTA, CDR2 FQGNSA. The CDR3 totals 13 residues. The DNA for the CDR3 is TGTGCCAGCAGCTTATTGGGGAGTCAGTCCCAGCGTTTT. Its protein product is CASSLLGSQSQRF.

This clonotype was seen at least ten times. This sequence joins TRBV7-2 and TRBJ2-7; 9 bases match TRBD1. CDR3 length equals 15 residues. Germline values: CDR1 SGHTA, CDR2 FQGNSA. V trimming: 7 bases; J trimming: 4 bases; junction bases outside the gene matches: 11. The CDR3 DNA follows: TGTGCCAGCAAACTATCCGGGACAGGGTTTTACGAGCAGTACTTC. Protein sequence: CASKLSGTGFYEQYF.

This clonotype was seen at least ten times. The chain uses TRBV6-2 or TRBV6-3 and TRBJ1-2; D might be TRBD1 (5 bases). The CDR3 covers 17 residues. Germline loops: CDR1 MNHEY, CDR2 SVGEGT. Trimming removed 0 bases at V and 3 bases at J, with 17 bases between. The CDR3 sequence: CASSYSIGAGRDYGYTF. CDR3 bases: TGTGCCAGCAGTTACTCGATCGGGGCGGGCAGGGACTATGGCTACACCTTC.

This clonotype was picked up many times. This chain connects TRBV9 to TRBJ2-3, with D maybe TRBD1 (6 bases). This CDR3 region has 13 residues. In germline, CDR1 is SGDLS, CDR2 YYNGEE. The V end was cut by 0 bases, the J end by 7 bases, with 9 bases between. CDR3 sequence reads: CASSVGTVHTQYF. The DNA of the CDR3 is TGTGCCAGCAGCGTAGGGACAGTCCATACGCAGTATTTT.

This sequence joins TRBV6-1 and TRBJ2-2; 10 bases line up with TRBD2. Germline V gene sequence: CDR1 MNHNS, CDR2 SASEGT. The junction had 14 bases not matched to a gene; V was cut back by 2 bases and J by 5 bases. The CDR3 is made up of 19 amino acids. CDR3 sequence: CASSEQGLSGGRRTGELFF. CDR3 nucleotide sequence: TGTGCCAGCAGTGAACAGGGTCTTAGCGGGGGGCGGCGTACCGGGGAGCTGTTTTTT.

This clonotype was observed at least ten times. The chain uses TRBV10-1 and TRBJ2-3; 9 bases agree with TRBD2. The CDR3 is 13 residues long. Germline CDR1 is WNHNN and CDR2 is SYGVQD (reference sequence). Trimming took 6 bases from V and 5 from J; bases not matched to a gene: 3. CDR3 DNA: TGCGCCAGCAGGAGTAGCGGGAGAGATACGCAGTATTTT. Encoded protein: CASRSSGRDTQYF.

The chain employs TRBV27 and TRBJ2-5; D not resolved. Looked up from germline, CDR1 is MNHEY and CDR2 is SMNVEV (reference sequence). The CDR3 contains 15 residues. V lost 3 bases and J lost 1, with 12 bases in between. DNA of the CDR3: TGTGCCAGCAGTTTCTCCCGCTCGACCCAAGAGACCCAGTACTTC. It specifies CASSFSRSTQETQYF.

There are many counts of this clonotype. The chain is built from TRBV24-1 and TRBJ2-5; the match to TRBD2 covers 7 bases. CDR3 length: 15 residues. The J segment lost 3 bases and the V segment lost 4 bases, leaving 7 bases of the junction unmatched. Germline values: CDR1 KGHDR, CDR2 SFDVKD. The CDR3: CATSEAGTNKETQYF. CDR3 DNA: TGTGCCACCAGTGAGGCCGGGACTAACAAAGAGACCCAGTACTTC.

A word on this clonotype: A far larger clone differs by one base, so this is likely a read error. The genes are TRBV29-1 and TRBJ2-7; a possible D gene is TRBD1 (6 bases). There are 15 residues in the CDR3. The ends were cut back, 2 bases at V and 7 bases at J, with 21 bases in the middle. The V gene's germline CDR1 is SQVTM and CDR2 ANQGSEA. The chain's CDR3 is CSVEYLFAGDNEQYF. CDR3 DNA sequence: TGCAGCGTTGAATATCTTTTCGCAGGGGACAATGAGCAGTACTTC.

The table lists this clonotype with many counts. The V call is TRBV28, the J call TRBJ2-1; D gene ambiguous. Germline V gene lookup returns CDR1 MDHEN and CDR2 SYDVKM. CDR3 length: 11 amino acids. Trimming removed 3 bases at V and 5 bases at J, with 2 bases between. CDR3 protein: CASSFNNEQFF. The CDR3 region has the DNA TGTGCCAGCAGTTTCAACAATGAGCAGTTCTTC.

This clonotype is medium-sized (0.01 to 0.1%) by share. The chain has TRBV9 and TRBJ1-2; 8 nucleotides align to TRBD1. CDR3 size: 15 residues. The V gene end was trimmed by 3 bases and the J gene end by 5 bases; junction bases not matched to a gene: 9. Germline V gene lookup returns CDR1 SGDLS and CDR2 YYNGEE. Here the CDR3 reads CASSASRGQAYGYTF. The DNA for the CDR3 is TGTGCCAGCAGCGCGTCCAGGGGGCAGGCTTATGGCTACACCTTC.

The chain uses TRBV2 and TRBJ2-5; the match to TRBD2 covers 7 bases. Unmatched junction bases numbered 23, after V lost 5 bases and J lost 2 bases. The CDR3 extends over 20 amino acids. Germline V lookup: CDR1 SNHLY, CDR2 FYNNEI. The CDR3 nucleotides are TGTGCCAGCAGTCGGGGCCCTGCGGGGGATTTTCTATTTGGTCAAGAGACCCAGTACTTC. Its translation: CASSRGPAGDFLFGQETQYF.

Notes on this clonotype: One junction end disagrees with the germline gene, perhaps due to a read error. The chain combines TRBV24-1 with TRBJ2-1; 9 nucleotides line up with TRBD1. The V gene's germline CDR1 is KGHDR and CDR2 SFDVKD. This CDR3 is built from 15 residues. This chain's CDR3 is CASSAGTGSYNEQFF. The CDR3 DNA reads as TGTGCCAGCAGTGCGGGGACAGGGTCCTACAATGAGCAGTTCTTC.

Comment on this clonotype: A single base is all that separates this from a far larger clone, so a read error is likely. The gene calls are TRBV2 and TRBJ2-1, with D perhaps matching TRBD2 (6 bases). Trimming shortened V by 0 bases and J by 10 bases, and 13 bases separated the two germline ends. The CDR3 extends over 14 amino acids. Per the germline V gene, CDR1 is SNHLY and CDR2 is FYNNEI. CDR3 protein: CASSEAGGRYEQFF. CDR3 nucleotide sequence: TGTGCCAGCAGTGAAGCGGGGGGTCGCTACGAGCAGTTCTTC.

There are many counts of this clonotype. The chain joins TRBV7-9 to TRBJ2-2, with TRBD2 matching over 8 bases. The germline CDR1 and CDR2 sequences are SEHNR and FQNEAQ (reference sequence). The ends lost 2 bases at V and 0 bases at J; junction bases unmatched: 5. The CDR3 consists of 17 residues. The CDR3: CASSLRAGGPNTGELFF. CDR3 nucleotide sequence: TGTGCCAGCAGCTTAAGGGCGGGAGGCCCGAACACCGGGGAGCTGTTTTTT. The full variable domain, with the rest looked up from reference TRBV7-9 and TRBJ2-2, is DTGVSQNPRHKITKRGQNVTFRCDPISEHNRLYWYRQTLGQGPEFLTYFQNEAQLEKSRLLSDRFSAERPKGSFSTLEIQRTEQGDSAMYLCASSLRAGGPNTGELFFGEGSRLTVL.

This clonotype was seen many times. The V call is TRBV6-2 or TRBV6-3, the J call TRBJ1-5; the D is unclear. The CDR3 runs to 13 residues. V dropped 5 bases and J dropped 9 bases, with 14 bases sitting between them. CDR1 and CDR2 from the germline V gene are MNHEY and SVGEGT. The CDR3: CASSPPSQRPQHF. The CDR3 DNA reads TGTGCCAGCAGTCCCCCTTCCCAGCGGCCCCAGCATTTT.

This clonotype showed up many times. The chain employs TRBV29-1 and TRBJ2-5; 9 bases fit TRBD2. The germline CDR1 and CDR2 sequences are SQVTM and ANQGSEA. The CDR3 runs 14 residues. The junction had 6 bases not matched to a gene; V was cut back by 1 base and J by 6 bases. The CDR3 spells CSVEVAGGRKTQYF. For the CDR3, the DNA is TGCAGCGTTGAAGTGGCGGGAGGGCGGAAGACCCAGTACTTC.

This clonotype was counted at least ten times. CDR3 in amino acids: CASSLGGGPTYEQYF. The DNA for the CDR3 is TGTGCCAGCAGCTTAGGGGGGGGCCCGACCTACGAGCAGTACTTC. This rearrangement joins TRBV7-6 to TRBJ2-7; weak D call: TRBD2 (7 bases). Looked up from germline, CDR1 is SGHVS and CDR2 is FNYEAQ. V gave up 1 base and J gave up 2 bases, with 12 bases separating them. This CDR3 is built from 15 residues.

The CDR3 loop is CASSAWGVAGYTF. For the CDR3, the DNA is TGTGCCAGCAGTGCGTGGGGAGTGGCGGGCTACACCTTC. The chain is built from TRBV2 and TRBJ1-2; D is unclear. V dropped 4 bases and J dropped 8 bases, with 14 bases sitting between them. The CDR3 spans 13 residues. Germline CDR1 and CDR2: SNHLY and FYNNEI.